Shown below are 19 T cell receptor beta chains from a single sample sequenced in a study of molecular identifiers for immune sequencing clone quantification. TCRdb itself ran the PCR reads through MiXCR, one entry per CDR3 protein. The sample holds some 100,000 distinct CDR3 sequences; roughly 38% are singletons and the top ten take 4% to 4.5%. The sample taken for sequencing was naive CD8+ T cells from blood, with Jurkat cell RNA spiked in. Subset denoted: FACS-sorted CD8+CD4-CCR7+CD45RA+ naive T cells. These receptors were collected from a human donor in good health. Some libraries in this study had Jurkat cell RNA spiked in.

V is TRBV29-1 and J is TRBJ2-1; no clear D. Trimming took 0 bases from V and 8 from J, leaving 20 bases between them. The CDR3 totals 16 residues. Germline loops: CDR1 SQVTM, CDR2 ANQGSEA. This CDR3 reads CSVEDSIEIRWHEQFF. In DNA form, the CDR3 reads TGCAGCGTTGAAGATTCTATTGAGATCAGGTGGCATGAGCAGTTCTTC.

As regards this clonotype: Possible read error: a much larger clone is one base away. The J gene is TRBJ2-3, the V gene TRBV7-6; the D gene is possibly TRBD1 (5 bases). CDR3 length equals 15 residues. V shed 5 bases and J shed 1 base, with 13 bases lying between them. CDR1 is SGHVS and CDR2 is FNYEAQ in the germline V gene. DNA of the CDR3: TGTGCCAGCAGCCCGCAGGGCGGTGGCACAGATACGCAGTATTTT. It encodes CASSPQGGGTDTQYF.

The chain has TRBV5-4 and TRBJ2-1, with D possibly called TRBD1 or TRBD2 (6 bases each). The CDR3 covers 16 residues. From germline, CDR1 is SGHNT and CDR2 YYREEE (reference sequence). Trimming took 2 bases from V and 4 from J, leaving 16 bases between them. CDR3 bases: TGTGCCAGCAGCTTAGGGGGTGTAGCGGCTTACAATGAGCAGTTCTTC. The encoded protein is CASSLGGVAAYNEQFF. The whole variable domain, filled in from reference TRBV5-4 and TRBJ2-1, reads ETGVTQSPTHLIKTRGQQVTLRCSSQSGHNTVSWYQQALGQGPQFIFQYYREEENGRGNFPPRFSGLQFPNYSSELNVNALELDDSALYLCASSLGGVAAYNEQFFGPGTRLTVL.

The rearrangement uses TRBV2 and TRBJ2-1; 11 bases agree with TRBD2. J gave up 2 bases and V 4 bases, and 4 bases lay outside the gene matches. This CDR3 region has 16 residues. Germline V gene data show CDR1 as SNHLY and CDR2 as FYNNEI. CDR3: CASSAYSGRAYNEQFF. CDR3 sequence (DNA): TGTGCCAGCAGTGCGTATAGCGGGAGGGCCTACAATGAGCAGTTCTTC.

J is TRBJ1-1 and V is TRBV12-3 or TRBV12-4, with D uncertain. This CDR3 spans 14 amino acids. Trimming took 5 bases from V and 2 from J, leaving 12 bases between them. The CDR3 loop is CASSPSPGNTEAFF. CDR3 bases: TGTGCCAGCAGTCCCTCCCCAGGTAACACTGAAGCTTTCTTT.

The chain joins TRBV11-2 to TRBJ1-4, with 7 nucleotides matching TRBD1. This CDR3 spans 18 amino acids. J gave up 5 bases and V 6 bases, and 18 bases lay outside the gene matches. The germline CDR1 and CDR2 sequences are SGHAT and FQNNGV. CDR3 residues: CASSSPGTAGGGNEKLFF. CDR3 nucleotides: TGTGCCAGCAGTTCCCCAGGGACGGCAGGGGGGGGGAATGAAAAACTGTTTTTT.

Worth noting for this clonotype: A clone one base away is much larger, so this may be a read error. V gene TRBV4-1 combines with J gene TRBJ1-4, with TRBD1 matching 9 bases. There are 16 residues in the CDR3. Germline V lookup: CDR1 MGHRA, CDR2 YSYEKL. The CDR3 spells CASSQDRDREDEKPFF. In DNA form, the CDR3 reads TGCGCCAGCAGCCAAGACCGGGACAGGGAGGATGAAAAACCGTTTTTT.

The chain carries TRBV12-3 or TRBV12-4 and TRBJ2-7, with TRBD1 identical over 7 bases. Germline trimming cut 1 base from V and 5 bases from J; bases unmatched to any gene: 2. This CDR3 comprises 13 residues. The CDR3 coding sequence is TGTGCCAGCAGTTTAGACAGGGGCCACGAGCAGTACTTC. It yields the protein CASSLDRGHEQYF.

The rearrangement uses TRBV28 and TRBJ2-7; 7 bases match TRBD2. This CDR3 region has 17 residues. The germline CDR1 and CDR2 sequences are MDHEN and SYDVKM. J gave up 5 bases and V 4 bases, and 17 bases lay outside the gene matches. The DNA for the CDR3 is TGTGCCAGCAGTTCCCCCCGGGGGGAGGGCCGCATCCACGAGCAGTACTTC. Its protein product is CASSSPRGEGRIHEQYF.

This sequence joins TRBV28 and TRBJ1-5; TRBD1 agrees at 8 bases. Germline CDR1 MDHEN, CDR2 SYDVKM. V shed 3 bases and J 7 bases; nucleotides not matched to a gene: 8. The CDR3 is 15 amino acids. The CDR3 nucleotides read TGTGCCAGCAGTTTTATCAGGGGGCGAGAACAGCCCCAGCATTTT. Amino acids: CASSFIRGREQPQHF.

This clonotype turned up a few times. This rearrangement joins TRBV7-8 to TRBJ2-1, with 7 bases identical to TRBD1. The ends lost 3 bases at V and 3 bases at J; junction bases unmatched: 8. The CDR3 loop spans 16 amino acids. CDR1 is SGHVS, CDR2 FQNEAQ, per germline. The CDR3 nucleotides read TGTGCCAGCAGCTTGGGAGCCGGGACAGTCTACAATGAGCAGTTCTTC. It encodes CASSLGAGTVYNEQFF.

This clonotype has just a few counts. CDR3 sequence reads: CASSLRPGGTDTQYF. DNA for the CDR3: TGTGCCAGCAGCTTACGTCCTGGGGGCACAGATACGCAGTATTTT. The chain employs TRBV7-6 and TRBJ2-3; D is undetermined. V lost 2 bases to trimming and J lost 1 base, with 10 bases between them. The germline V gene encodes CDR1 SGHVS and CDR2 FNYEAQ. The CDR3 is 15 amino acids.

Comment on this clonotype: This may come from a read error, since a much larger clone is one base off. The genes are TRBV12-3 or TRBV12-4 and TRBJ1-6, with D hard to call. The CDR3 sequence is 15 residues long. CDR3 sequence: CASSYRSSYKSPLHF. The CDR3 nucleotides read TGTGCCAGCAGTTATCGTAGCTCCTATAAATCACCCCTCCACTTT.

Many counts were recorded for this clonotype. This rearrangement joins TRBV11-2 to TRBJ2-5; D might be TRBD1 (6 bases). The CDR3 length is 13 residues. Per the germline V gene, CDR1 is SGHAT and CDR2 is FQNNGV. Trimming took off 5 bases at V and 2 bases at J, with 9 bases between the two ends. CDR3 region: CASSVGHQETQYF. DNA of the CDR3: TGTGCCAGCAGCGTGGGACATCAAGAGACCCAGTACTTC.

This clonotype was counted ten times or more. This chain connects TRBV11-2 to TRBJ2-3; D call uncertain. Trimming removed 3 bases from V and 7 bases from J, with 5 bases in between. The length of the CDR3 is 11 residues. From germline, CDR1 is SGHAT and CDR2 FQNNGV. The CDR3: CASSLVHTQYF. CDR3 bases: TGTGCCAGCAGCTTGGTCCATACGCAGTATTTT. Full variable domain (remainder filled in from reference TRBV11-2 and TRBJ2-3): EAGVAQSPRYKIIEKRQSVAFWCNPISGHATLYWYQQILGQGPKLLIQFQNNGVVDDSQLPKDRFSAERLKGVDSTLKIQPAKLEDSAVYLCASSLVHTQYFGPGTRLTVL.

This clonotype came up a few times. The chain employs TRBV14 and TRBJ2-3; D possibly corresponds to TRBD2 (5 bases). Per germline, CDR1 SGHDN and CDR2 FVKESK. Trimming shortened V by 3 bases and J by 2 bases, and 18 bases separated the two germline ends. This CDR3 is built from 17 residues. The CDR3 spells CASSHRSGIRTTDTQYF. CDR3 bases: TGTGCCAGCAGCCACCGATCCGGGATAAGGACCACAGATACGCAGTATTTT.

The chain combines TRBV29-1 with TRBJ2-1, with 9 bases fitting TRBD1. V gave up 6 bases and J gave up 2 bases; unmatched junction bases: 8. Germline-derived CDR1 and CDR2 are SQVTM and ANQGSEA. CDR3 length equals 15 residues. The CDR3 DNA follows: TGCAGCGTAGCCGGGACAGGGCAAACCTACAATGAGCAGTTCTTC. Translated, it gives CSVAGTGQTYNEQFF.

This chain connects TRBV4-1 to TRBJ2-3; 14 nucleotides agree with TRBD2. This CDR3 contains 21 residues. Losses at the gene ends were 1 base for V and 3 bases for J; bases not matched to a gene: 15. Germline V gives CDR1 MGHRA, CDR2 YSYEKL. The CDR3: CASSQAPGLAGAGGVTDTQYF. CDR3 nucleotides: TGCGCCAGCAGCCAAGCCCCGGGACTAGCGGGAGCCGGGGGTGTGACAGATACGCAGTATTTT.

The V and J genes are TRBV7-9 and TRBJ2-2; a weak D match, TRBD1 (6 bases). This CDR3 region has 16 residues. Germline CDR1 is SEHNR and CDR2 is FQNEAQ (reference sequence). The V end lost 5 bases, the J end lost 2 bases, and 15 bases lay between the germline ends. DNA for the CDR3: TGTGCCAGCAGCGGGATCAGGGGCCCCAACACCGGGGAGCTGTTTTTT. Amino acids: CASSGIRGPNTGELFF.